The next 2 T cell receptor beta chains were all read from a single sample in a study of OX40 agonist ivuxolimab in advanced cancers. This table comes from immunoSEQ multiplex PCR, and its TCRdb copy is limited to in-frame clones, with some not included. This sample yields some 74,000 clones, of which 70% to 90% are seen a single time; less than 1% belongs to the top ten. The source was CD4+ or CD8+ T cells sorted from blood, collected in a trial of the OX40 agonist ivuxolimab. The source is an adult with an advanced solid tumor such as melanoma, head and neck, liver or kidney cancer.

The chain employs TRBV19 and TRBJ1-3; no clear D. Germline V lookup: CDR1 LNHDA, CDR2 SQIVND (reference sequence). Between the trimmed V and J ends, which lost 7 bases and 1 base, there was a span of 20 bases. The CDR3 extends over 17 amino acids. Here the CDR3 reads CASIPRNLASSGNTIYF. CDR3 bases: TGTGCCAGTATCCCTAGGAACTTAGCTTCATCTGGAAACACCATATATTTT.

Note on this clone: Germline and junction disagree at one end, which may indicate a read error. V gene TRBV7-7 combines with J gene TRBJ2-2; D not resolved. Germline CDR1 is SSHAT and CDR2 is FNYEAQ (reference sequence). The CDR3 spans 12 residues. This CDR3 is CASSYGTGELFF. The CDR3 bases are TGTGCTAGCAGTTACGGGACCGGGGAGCTGTTTTTT.